The clone carrying this T cell receptor (beta chain) came up many times. Its antigen is not known. This CDR3 comprises 15 residues. J gave up 5 bases and V 4 bases, and 10 bases lay outside the gene matches. CDR1 and CDR2 (germline): SNHLY, FYNNEI. The data are from a study of regulatory T cells in long-lasting Graves disease. Broader study findings: Compared with new cases, persistent Graves' patients showed reduced TCR diversity. Only peripheral blood was studied, not thyroid tissue. Clonotypes that were public and shared totalled a few thousand in persistent patients versus over 800 in new patients.

Sequencing libraries for TCR beta were prepared with iRepertoire HTBI primers and Arm-PCR of CDR3 regions. TCRdb re-called the multiplex PCR reads through MiXCR, storing one row per CDR3 protein. The sample holds approximately 400,000 distinct CDR3 sequences, about a fifth seen once. Described time point: persistent/refractory GD, antithyroid drugs over 5 years with positive TRAb. PBMC RNA was the source of the TCR library. The sequence derives from a female donor with Graves disease. J is TRBJ2-5 and V is TRBV2; the match to TRBD2 covers 7 bases. The sequencing used peripheral blood mononuclear cells (PBMCs), collected when the disease was refractory, from a patient treated with antithyroid drugs. The CDR3 spells CASSALGGGGETQYF. The CDR3 region has the DNA TGTGCCAGCAGTGCCTTGGGCGGGGGTGGGGAGACCCAGTACTTC.